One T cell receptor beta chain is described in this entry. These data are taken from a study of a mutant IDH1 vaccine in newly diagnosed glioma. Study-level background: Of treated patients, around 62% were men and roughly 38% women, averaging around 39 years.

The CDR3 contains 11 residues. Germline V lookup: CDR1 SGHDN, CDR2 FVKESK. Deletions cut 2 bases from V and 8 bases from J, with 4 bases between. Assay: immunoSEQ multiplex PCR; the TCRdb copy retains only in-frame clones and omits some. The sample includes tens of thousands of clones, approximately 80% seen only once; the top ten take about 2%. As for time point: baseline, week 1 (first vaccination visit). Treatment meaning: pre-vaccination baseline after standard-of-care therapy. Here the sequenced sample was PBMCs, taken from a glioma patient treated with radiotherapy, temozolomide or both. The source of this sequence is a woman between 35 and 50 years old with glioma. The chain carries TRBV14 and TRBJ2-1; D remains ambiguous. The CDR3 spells CASSQLYEQFF. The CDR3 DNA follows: TGTGCCAGCAGCCAACTATATGAGCAGTTCTTC. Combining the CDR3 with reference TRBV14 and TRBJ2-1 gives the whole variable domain EAGVTQFPSHSVIEKGQTVTLRCDPISGHDNLYWYRRVMGKEIKFLLHFVKESKQDESGMPNNRFLAERTGGTYSTLKVQPAELEDSGVYFCASSQLYEQFFGPGTRLTVL.